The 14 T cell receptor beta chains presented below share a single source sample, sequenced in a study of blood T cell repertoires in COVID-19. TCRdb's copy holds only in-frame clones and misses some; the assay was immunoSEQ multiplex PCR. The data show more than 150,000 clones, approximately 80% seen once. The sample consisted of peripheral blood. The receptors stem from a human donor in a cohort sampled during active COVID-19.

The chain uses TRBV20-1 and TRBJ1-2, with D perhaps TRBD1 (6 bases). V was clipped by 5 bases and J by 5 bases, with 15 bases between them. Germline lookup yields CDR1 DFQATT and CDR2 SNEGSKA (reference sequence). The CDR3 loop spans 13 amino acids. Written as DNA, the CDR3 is TGCAGTGCTCGTGACGACAGGTTGTATGGCTACACCTTC. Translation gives CSARDDRLYGYTF.

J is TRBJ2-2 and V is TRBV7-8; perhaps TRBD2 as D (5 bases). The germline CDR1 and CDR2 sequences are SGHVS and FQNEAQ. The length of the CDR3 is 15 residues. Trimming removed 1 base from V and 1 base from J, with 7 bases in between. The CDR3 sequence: CASSLVRGNTGELFF. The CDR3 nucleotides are TGTGCCAGCAGCTTAGTTCGGGGGAACACCGGGGAGCTGTTTTTT.

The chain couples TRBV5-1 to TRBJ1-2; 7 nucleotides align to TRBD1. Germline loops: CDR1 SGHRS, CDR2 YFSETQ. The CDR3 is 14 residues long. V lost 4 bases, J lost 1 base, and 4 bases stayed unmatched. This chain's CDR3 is CASSPGTDNYGYTF. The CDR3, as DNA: TGCGCCAGCAGCCCCGGGACAGATAACTATGGCTACACCTTC.

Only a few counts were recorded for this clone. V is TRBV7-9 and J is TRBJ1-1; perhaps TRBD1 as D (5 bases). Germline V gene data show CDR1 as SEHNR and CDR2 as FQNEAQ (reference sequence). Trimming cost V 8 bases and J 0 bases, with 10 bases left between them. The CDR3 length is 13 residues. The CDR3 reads CASVKGLNTEAFF. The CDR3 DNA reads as TGTGCCAGCGTGAAGGGGTTGAACACTGAAGCTTTCTTT. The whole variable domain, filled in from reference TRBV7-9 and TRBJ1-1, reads DTGVSQNPRHKITKRGQNVTFRCDPISEHNRLYWYRQTLGQGPEFLTYFQNEAQLEKSRLLSDRFSAERPKGSFSTLEIQRTEQGDSAMYLCASVKGLNTEAFFGQGTRLTVV.

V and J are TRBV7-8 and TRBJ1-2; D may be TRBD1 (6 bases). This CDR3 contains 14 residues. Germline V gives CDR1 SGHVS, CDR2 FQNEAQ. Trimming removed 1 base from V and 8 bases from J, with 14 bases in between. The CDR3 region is CASSLGRDTGGYTF. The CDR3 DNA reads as TGTGCCAGCAGCTTAGGTAGGGACACCGGCGGCTACACCTTC.

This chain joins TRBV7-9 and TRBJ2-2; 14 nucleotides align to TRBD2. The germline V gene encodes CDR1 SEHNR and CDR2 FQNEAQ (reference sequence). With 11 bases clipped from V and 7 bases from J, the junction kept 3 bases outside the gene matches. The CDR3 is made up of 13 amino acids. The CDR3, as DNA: TGTGCCGCCGGACTAGCGGGGGGCGGGGAGCTGTTTTTT. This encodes CAAGLAGGGELFF.

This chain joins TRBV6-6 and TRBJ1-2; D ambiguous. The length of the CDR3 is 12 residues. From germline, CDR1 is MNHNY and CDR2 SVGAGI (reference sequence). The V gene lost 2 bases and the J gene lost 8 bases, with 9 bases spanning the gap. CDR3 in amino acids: CASSYGEEGYTF. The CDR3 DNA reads TGTGCCAGCAGTTACGGGGAGGAAGGCTACACCTTC.

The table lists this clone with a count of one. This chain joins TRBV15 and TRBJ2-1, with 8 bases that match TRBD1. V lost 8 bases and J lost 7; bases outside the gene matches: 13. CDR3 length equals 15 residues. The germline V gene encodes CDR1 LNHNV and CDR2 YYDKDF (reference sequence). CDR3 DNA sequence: TGTGCCACCCTCAGCGGGCAGGGGGCTTCAAATGAGCAGTTCTTC. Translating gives CATLSGQGASNEQFF. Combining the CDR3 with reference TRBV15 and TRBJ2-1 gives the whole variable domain DAMVIQNPRYQVTQFGKPVTLSCSQTLNHNVMYWYQQKSSQAPKLLFHYYDKDFNNEADTPDNFQSRRPNTSFCFLDIRSPGLGDTAMYLCATLSGQGASNEQFFGPGTRLTVL.

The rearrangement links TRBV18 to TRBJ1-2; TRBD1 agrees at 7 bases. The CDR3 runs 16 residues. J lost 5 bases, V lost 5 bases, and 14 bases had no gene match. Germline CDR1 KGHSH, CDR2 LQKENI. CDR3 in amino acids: CASSTPLRDRVYGYTF. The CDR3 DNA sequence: TGTGCCAGCTCAACCCCGCTCAGAGACAGGGTTTATGGCTACACCTTC.

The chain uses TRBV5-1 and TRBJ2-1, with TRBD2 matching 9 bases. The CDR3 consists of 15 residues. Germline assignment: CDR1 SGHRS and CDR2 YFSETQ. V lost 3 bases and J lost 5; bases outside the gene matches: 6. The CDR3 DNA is TGCGCCAGCAGCTCGCTCGCGGGGGGGAACAATGAGCAGTTCTTC. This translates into CASSSLAGGNNEQFF.

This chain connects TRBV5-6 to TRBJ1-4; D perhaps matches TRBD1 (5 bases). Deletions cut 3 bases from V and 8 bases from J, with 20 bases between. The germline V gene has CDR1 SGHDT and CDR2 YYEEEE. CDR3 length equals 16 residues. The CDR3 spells CASSSPIGTGGEKLFF. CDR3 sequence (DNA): TGTGCCAGCAGCTCCCCAATAGGGACCGGGGGGGAAAAACTGTTTTTT.

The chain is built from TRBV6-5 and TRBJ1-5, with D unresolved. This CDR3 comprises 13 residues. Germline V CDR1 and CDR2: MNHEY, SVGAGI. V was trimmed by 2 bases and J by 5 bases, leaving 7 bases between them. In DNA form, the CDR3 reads TGTGCCAGCAGTTACGGACTAGATCAGCCCCAGCATTTT. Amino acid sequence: CASSYGLDQPQHF.

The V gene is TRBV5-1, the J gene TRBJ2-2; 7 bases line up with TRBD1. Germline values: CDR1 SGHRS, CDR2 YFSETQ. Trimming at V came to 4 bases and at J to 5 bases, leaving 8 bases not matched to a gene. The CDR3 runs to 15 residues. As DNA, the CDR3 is TGCGCCAGCAGCGGGCGGACAGGAGATACCGGGGAGCTGTTTTTT. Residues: CASSGRTGDTGELFF.

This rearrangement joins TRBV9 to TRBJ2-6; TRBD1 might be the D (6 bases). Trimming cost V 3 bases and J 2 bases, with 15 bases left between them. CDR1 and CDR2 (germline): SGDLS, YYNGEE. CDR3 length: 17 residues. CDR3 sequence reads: CASSASPQGPGANVLTF. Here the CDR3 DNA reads TGTGCCAGCAGCGCCTCCCCACAGGGACCTGGGGCCAACGTCCTGACTTTC. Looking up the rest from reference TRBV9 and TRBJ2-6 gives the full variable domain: DSGVTQTPKHLITATGQRVTLRCSPRSGDLSVYWYQQSLDQGLQFLIQYYNGEERAKGNILERFSAQQFPDLHSELNLSSLELGDSALYFCASSASPQGPGANVLTFGAGSRLTVL.